The TCR beta chain under discussion was sequenced for a study of OX40 agonist ivuxolimab in advanced cancers. About the full investigation: Ivuxolimab was an agonistic, fully human IgG2 monoclonal antibody directed against OX40 (CD134), a costimulatory receptor. Intravenous ivuxolimab was administered to patients every 2 weeks at six dose levels: 0.01, 0.1, 0.3, 1.5, 3 and 10 mg/kg. Of the approximately 54 dose-escalation patients, hepatocellular carcinoma was present in about 20, melanoma in around 15, renal cell carcinoma in 9 and head and neck cancer in 9. A male proportion of almost 85% and a mean age of approximately 55 years, ranging from about 23 to 90, were recorded for the dose-escalation cohort. Prior anti-PD-1, anti-PD-L1 or anti-CTLA-4 therapy was permitted, and checkpoint inhibitors had been received by more than 35% of dose-escalation patients. Three dose-escalation patients achieved partial responses, one with hepatocellular carcinoma and two with cutaneous melanoma. The purpose of peripheral TCRbeta sequencing was to test whether ivuxolimab changed TCR sequence diversity and led to clonal T-cell expansion. The paper reports the monotherapy dose-escalation portion (N of about 47 patients) of the phase I ivuxolimab trial. The paper's findings and limits, for the study overall: On average, CD8+ T cells showed more expanded clones than CD4+ T cells after ivuxolimab. Low levels of normalized T-cell clonal expansion were also shown by some nonresponding patients. At doses of 0.1 to 3.0 mg/kg, clonal expansion of both CD4+ and CD8+ T cells in blood was seen between baseline and week 6. The antigen specificity of the peripheral T cells that underwent clonal expansion was not determined. In the 0.1-3.0 mg/kg groups, partial responders were among the patients with the lowest normalized peripheral clonal expansion, particularly in CD8+ T cells.

Note on this clone: Its target antigen remains unknown. The input lacks base qualities; no much larger clone sits a single base away.

Patients with a history of autoimmune disease or receiving systemic immunosuppression were excluded from the trial. Peripheral blood for TCR sequencing was collected from all dose cohorts at baseline, on cycle 4 day 1, and on cycle 7 day 1. Samples were obtained from an open-label, multicenter, first-in-human phase I dose-escalation trial of ivuxolimab. Adults with locally advanced or metastatic head and neck squamous cell, hepatocellular, melanoma or renal cell carcinoma were enrolled in the trial. CD4+ and CD8+ T cells were sorted separately from peripheral blood before TCR sequencing. V loses 0 bases of germline sequence and J loses 10 bases, and the interval between the two ends is 18 bases. According to the germline V gene, CDR1 reads LGHNA and CDR2 reads YSLEER. The CDR3, from cysteine to phenylalanine, totals 15 residues. Only CDR3 DNA remains: 45 bases, in frame from the first base. Genomic DNA was isolated from the sorted cells so that the TCRbeta CDR3 region could be sequenced. The immunoSEQ Assay was used to sequence the TCRbeta CDR3 regions. This is the immuneACCESS table as TCRdb keeps it, with only in-frame sequences that have V and J called. A part of the clones is gone; compared with another copy, unresolved V genes explain less than half, and the rest is unexplained. In all, the sample holds approximately 82,000 clones, and about 94% of those were seen once. The ten largest clones capture roughly 21% of the sample.

Recombination connected TRBV4-3 to TRBJ2-5; the D gene is possibly TRBD2, with 5 bases matching. This TCR was recovered from an adult with an advanced solid tumor such as melanoma, head and neck, liver or kidney cancer. This specimen consisted of CD4+ or CD8+ T cells sorted from blood, obtained in a trial of the OX40 agonist ivuxolimab. Here the CDR3 is given as CASSQDWASPLIQYF. The DNA sequence is given as TGCGCCAGCAGCCAAGATTGGGCTAGCCCATTGATCCAGTACTTC.